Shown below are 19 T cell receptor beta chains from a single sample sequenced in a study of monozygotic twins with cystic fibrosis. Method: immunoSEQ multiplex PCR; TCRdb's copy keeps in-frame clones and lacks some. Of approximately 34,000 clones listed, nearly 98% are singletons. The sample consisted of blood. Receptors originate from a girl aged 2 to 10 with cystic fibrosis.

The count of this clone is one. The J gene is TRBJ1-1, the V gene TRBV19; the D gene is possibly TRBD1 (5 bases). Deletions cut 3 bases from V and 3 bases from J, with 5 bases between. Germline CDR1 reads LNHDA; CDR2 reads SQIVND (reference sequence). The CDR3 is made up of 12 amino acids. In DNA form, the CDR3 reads TGTGCCAGTAGTATCAGGGACACTGAAGCTTTCTTT. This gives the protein CASSIRDTEAFF.

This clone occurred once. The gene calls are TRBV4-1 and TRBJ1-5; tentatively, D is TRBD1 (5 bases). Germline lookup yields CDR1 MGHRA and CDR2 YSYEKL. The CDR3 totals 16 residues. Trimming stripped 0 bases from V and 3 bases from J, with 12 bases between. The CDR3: CASSQEMEQVNQPQHF. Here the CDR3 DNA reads TGCGCCAGCAGCCAAGAGATGGAACAGGTCAATCAGCCCCAGCATTTT.

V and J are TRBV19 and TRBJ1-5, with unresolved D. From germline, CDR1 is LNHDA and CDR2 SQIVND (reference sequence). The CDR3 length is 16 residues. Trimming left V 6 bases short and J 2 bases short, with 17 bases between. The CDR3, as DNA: TGTGCCAGTAGGTCAGAGCCCGCTCTTGGCAATCAGCCCCAGCATTTT. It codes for CASRSEPALGNQPQHF.

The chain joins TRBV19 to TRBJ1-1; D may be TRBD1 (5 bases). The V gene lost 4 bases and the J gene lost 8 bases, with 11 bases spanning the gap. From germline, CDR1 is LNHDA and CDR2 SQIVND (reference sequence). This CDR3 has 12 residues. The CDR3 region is CASSTDRTEAFF. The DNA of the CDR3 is TGTGCCAGTAGTACCGACAGAACGGAAGCTTTCTTT.

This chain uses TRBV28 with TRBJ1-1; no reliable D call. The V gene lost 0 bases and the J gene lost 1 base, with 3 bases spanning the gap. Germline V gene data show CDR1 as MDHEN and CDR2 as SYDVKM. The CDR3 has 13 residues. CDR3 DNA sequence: TGTGCCAGCAGTTTATGGGCGAACACTGAAGCTTTCTTT. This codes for CASSLWANTEAFF.

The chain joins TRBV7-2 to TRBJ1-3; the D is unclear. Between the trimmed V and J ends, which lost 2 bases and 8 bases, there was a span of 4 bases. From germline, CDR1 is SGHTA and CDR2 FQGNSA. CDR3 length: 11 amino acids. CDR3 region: CASSLTDTIYF. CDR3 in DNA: TGTGCCAGCAGCTTAACAGACACCATATATTTT.

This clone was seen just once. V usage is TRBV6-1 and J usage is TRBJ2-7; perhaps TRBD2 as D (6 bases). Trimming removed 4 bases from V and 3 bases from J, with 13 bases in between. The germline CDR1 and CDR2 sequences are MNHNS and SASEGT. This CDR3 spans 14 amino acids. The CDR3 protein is CASSGLIGGYEQYF. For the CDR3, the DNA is TGTGCCAGCAGTGGACTAATCGGGGGCTACGAGCAGTACTTC.

This CDR3 reads CASSESPLGGETQYF. CDR3 bases: TGCGCCAGCAGTGAAAGTCCCCTAGGGGGAGAGACCCAGTACTTC. The chain combines TRBV10-1 with TRBJ2-5; D is possibly TRBD1 (6 bases). V shed 3 bases and J shed 4 bases, with 15 bases lying between them. The CDR3 length is 15 residues. Germline V gene sequence: CDR1 WNHNN, CDR2 SYGVQD (reference sequence).

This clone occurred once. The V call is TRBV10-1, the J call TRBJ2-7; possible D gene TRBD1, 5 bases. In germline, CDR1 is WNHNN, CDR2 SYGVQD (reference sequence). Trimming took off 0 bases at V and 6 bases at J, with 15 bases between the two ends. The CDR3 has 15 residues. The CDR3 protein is CASSESLQAMSEQYF. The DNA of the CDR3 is TGCGCCAGCAGTGAGTCGTTACAGGCAATGTCCGAGCAGTACTTC.

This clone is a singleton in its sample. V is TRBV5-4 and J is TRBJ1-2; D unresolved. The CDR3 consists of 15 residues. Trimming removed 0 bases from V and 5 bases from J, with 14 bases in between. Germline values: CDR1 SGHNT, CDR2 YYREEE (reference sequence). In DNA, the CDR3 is TGTGCCAGCAGCTTGGGGGTTACGGGATCTTATGGCTACACCTTC. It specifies CASSLGVTGSYGYTF.

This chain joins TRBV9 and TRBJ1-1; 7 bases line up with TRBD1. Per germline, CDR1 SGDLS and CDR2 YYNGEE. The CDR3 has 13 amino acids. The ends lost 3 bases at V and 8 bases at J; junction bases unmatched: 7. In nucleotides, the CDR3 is TGTGCCAGCAGCGCGAGCGCGGACAGGGAAGCTTTCTTT. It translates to CASSASADREAFF.

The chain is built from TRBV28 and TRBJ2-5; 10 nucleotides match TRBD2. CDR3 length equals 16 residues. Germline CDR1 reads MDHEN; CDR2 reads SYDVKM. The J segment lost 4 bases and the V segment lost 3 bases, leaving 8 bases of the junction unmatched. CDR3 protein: CASSFSSGRFRETQYF. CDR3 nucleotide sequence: TGTGCCAGCAGTTTCTCTAGCGGGAGATTTCGAGAGACCCAGTACTTC. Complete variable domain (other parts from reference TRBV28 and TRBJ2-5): DVKVTQSSRYLVKRTGEKVFLECVQDMDHENMFWYRQDPGLGLRLIYFSYDVKMKEKGDIPEGYSVSREKKERFSLILESASTNQTSMYLCASSFSSGRFRETQYFGPGTRLLVL.

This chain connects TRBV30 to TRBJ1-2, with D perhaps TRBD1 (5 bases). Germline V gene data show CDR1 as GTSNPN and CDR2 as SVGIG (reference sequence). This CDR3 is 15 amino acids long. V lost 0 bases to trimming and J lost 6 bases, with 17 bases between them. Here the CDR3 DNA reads TGTGCCTGGAGTGTGCTTAAGGGGTCGGGTAATGGCTACACCTTC. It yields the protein CAWSVLKGSGNGYTF.

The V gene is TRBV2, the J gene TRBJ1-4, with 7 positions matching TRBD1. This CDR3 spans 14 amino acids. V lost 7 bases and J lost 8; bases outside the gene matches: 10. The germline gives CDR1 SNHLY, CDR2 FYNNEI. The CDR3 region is CASIGDRVREKLFF. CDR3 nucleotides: TGTGCCAGCATTGGGGACAGAGTGAGAGAAAAACTGTTTTTT.

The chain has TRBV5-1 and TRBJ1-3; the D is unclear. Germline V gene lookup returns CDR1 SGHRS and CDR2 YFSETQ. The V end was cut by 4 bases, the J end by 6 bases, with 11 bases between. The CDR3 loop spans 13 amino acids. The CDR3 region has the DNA TGCGCCAGCAGCCCGTGGGGTGCAAACACCATATATTTT. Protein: CASSPWGANTIYF.

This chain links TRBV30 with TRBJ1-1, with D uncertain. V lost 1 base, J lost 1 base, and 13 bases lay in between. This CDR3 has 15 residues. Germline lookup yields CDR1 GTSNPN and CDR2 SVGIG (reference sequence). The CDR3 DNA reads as TGTGCCTGGAGTGCGCAGCGGGGTGCGAACACTGAAGCTTTCTTT. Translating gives CAWSAQRGANTEAFF. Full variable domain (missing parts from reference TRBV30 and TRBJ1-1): SQTIHQWPATLVQPVGSPLSLECTVEGTSNPNLYWYRQAAGRGLQLLFYSVGIGQISSEVPQNLSASRPQDRQFILSSKKLLLSDSGFYLCAWSAQRGANTEAFFGQGTRLTVV.

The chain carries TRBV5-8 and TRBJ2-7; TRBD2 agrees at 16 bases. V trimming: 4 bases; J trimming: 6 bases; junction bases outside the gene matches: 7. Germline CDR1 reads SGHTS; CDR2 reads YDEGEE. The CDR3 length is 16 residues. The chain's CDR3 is CASSGRGLAGGTEQYF. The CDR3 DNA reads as TGTGCCAGCAGCGGCCGGGGACTAGCGGGAGGGACCGAGCAGTACTTC.

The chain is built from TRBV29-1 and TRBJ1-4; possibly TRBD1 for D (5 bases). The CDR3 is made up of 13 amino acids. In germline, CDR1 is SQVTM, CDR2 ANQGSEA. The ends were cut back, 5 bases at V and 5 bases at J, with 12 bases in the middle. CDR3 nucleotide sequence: TGCAGCGTTCAGGGCAGAGCAAATGAAAAACTGTTTTTT. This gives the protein CSVQGRANEKLFF.

The CDR3 DNA reads TGTGCCAGCAGCCAAGACACAGCTCTAGCCAAAAACATTCAGTACTTC. Its protein product is CASSQDTALAKNIQYF. The chain carries TRBV27 and TRBJ2-4; no clear D gene. The V end was cut by 6 bases, the J end by 0 bases, with 15 bases between. CDR1 and CDR2 (germline): MNHEY, SMNVEV (reference sequence). The CDR3 loop spans 16 amino acids.